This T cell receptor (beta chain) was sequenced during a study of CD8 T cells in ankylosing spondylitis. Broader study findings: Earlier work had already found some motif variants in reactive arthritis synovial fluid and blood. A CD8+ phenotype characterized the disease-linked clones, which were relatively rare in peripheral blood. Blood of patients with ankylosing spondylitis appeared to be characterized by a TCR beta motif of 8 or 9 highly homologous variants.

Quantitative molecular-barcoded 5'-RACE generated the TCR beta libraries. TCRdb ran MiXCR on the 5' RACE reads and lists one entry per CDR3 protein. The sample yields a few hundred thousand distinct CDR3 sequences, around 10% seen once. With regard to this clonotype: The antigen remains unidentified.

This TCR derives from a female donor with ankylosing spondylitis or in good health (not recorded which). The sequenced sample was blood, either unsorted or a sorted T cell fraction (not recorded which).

CDR3 sequence: CASVGGSANTEAFF. In DNA, the CDR3 is TGTGCCAGCGTCGGAGGGAGTGCGAACACTGAAGCTTTCTTT. This chain links TRBV7-2 with TRBJ1-1; unclear D gene. Germline CDR1 reads SGHTA; CDR2 reads FQGNSA. CDR3 length: 14 amino acids. Trimming took off 8 bases at V and 1 base at J, with 14 bases between the two ends.